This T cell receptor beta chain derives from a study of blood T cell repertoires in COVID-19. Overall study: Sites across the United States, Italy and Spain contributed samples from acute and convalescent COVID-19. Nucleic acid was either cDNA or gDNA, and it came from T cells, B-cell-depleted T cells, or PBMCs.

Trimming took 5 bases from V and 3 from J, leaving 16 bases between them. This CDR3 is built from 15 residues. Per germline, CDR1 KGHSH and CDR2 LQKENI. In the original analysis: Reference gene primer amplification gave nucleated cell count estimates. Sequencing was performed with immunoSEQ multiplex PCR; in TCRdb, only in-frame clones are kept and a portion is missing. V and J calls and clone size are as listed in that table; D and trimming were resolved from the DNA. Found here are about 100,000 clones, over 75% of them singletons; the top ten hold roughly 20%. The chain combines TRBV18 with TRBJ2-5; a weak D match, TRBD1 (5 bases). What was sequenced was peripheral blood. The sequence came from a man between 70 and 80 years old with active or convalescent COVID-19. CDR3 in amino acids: CASSFTRQREETQYF. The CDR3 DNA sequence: TGTGCCAGCTCATTCACCAGACAGAGAGAAGAGACCCAGTACTTC.